The 27 T cell receptor beta chains given below trace back to one sample, sequenced in a study of cytomegalovirus exposure and HLA in healthy donors. It was with 60 Vbeta and 13 Jbeta primers that the PCR ran. Assay used: immunoSEQ multiplex PCR; TCRdb lists only in-frame clones, some missing. This sample yields some 250,000 clones, of which about four fifths are seen a single time; 5% to 6.5% belongs to the top ten. Sequencing was done on a sample of PBMCs. These receptor sequences come from a woman aged 40-49 years in good health and CMV-seropositive.

The chain uses TRBV7-2 and TRBJ1-4; the D gene is possibly TRBD1 (6 bases). V gave up 1 base and J gave up 5 bases, with 14 bases separating them. CDR1 is SGHTA, CDR2 FQGNSA, per germline. This CDR3 region has 16 residues. The CDR3 protein is CASSLGRGQGNEKLFF. The CDR3 DNA reads TGTGCCAGCAGCTTAGGACGCGGGCAGGGGAATGAAAAACTGTTTTTT.

This rearrangement joins TRBV29-1 to TRBJ2-2; D remains unclear. Germline CDR1 and CDR2: SQVTM and ANQGSEA. Trimming removed 8 bases at V and 0 bases at J, with 7 bases between. The CDR3 is 12 amino acids. This chain's CDR3 is CSFSTNTGELFF. CDR3 bases: TGCAGCTTTAGCACGAACACCGGGGAGCTGTTTTTT.

The V and J genes are TRBV10-3 and TRBJ1-1; D might be TRBD1 (5 bases). CDR3 length equals 13 residues. In germline, CDR1 is ENHRY, CDR2 SYGVKD. The V end was cut by 4 bases, the J end by 4 bases, with 10 bases between. The DNA of the CDR3 is TGTGCCATCAGTGGGGGCGAGAGCACTGAAGCTTTCTTT. Translated, it gives CAISGGESTEAFF.

A few counts support this clone. The chain couples TRBV10-3 to TRBJ2-2, with TRBD2 as a possible D gene (6 bases). V lost 0 bases to trimming and J lost 1 base, with 9 bases between them. Germline V lookup: CDR1 ENHRY, CDR2 SYGVKD. The CDR3 contains 16 residues. CDR3 residues: CAISESGLGNTGELFF. In nucleotides, the CDR3 is TGTGCCATCAGTGAGTCGGGACTGGGGAACACCGGGGAGCTGTTTTTT.

This chain links TRBV11-3 with TRBJ2-1, with a possible D match to TRBD2 (5 bases). Trimming removed 5 bases at V and 2 bases at J, with 13 bases between. CDR1 SGHNT and CDR2 YENEEA come from the germline V gene. CDR3 length: 15 amino acids. The DNA of the CDR3 is TGTGCCAGCAGCCCCCTGGGGAGCGCCTACAATGAGCAGTTCTTC. This translates into CASSPLGSAYNEQFF.

The rearrangement links TRBV7-3 to TRBJ1-1; D remains ambiguous. The V end was cut by 4 bases, the J end by 1 base, with 7 bases between. The CDR3 loop spans 13 amino acids. Per the germline V gene, CDR1 is SGHTA and CDR2 is FQGTGA. The CDR3, as DNA: TGTGCCAGCAGCTCCACATGGAACACTGAAGCTTTCTTT. Protein: CASSSTWNTEAFF.

Regarding this clone: The same CDR3 arises from other DNA sequences in this sample as well. The chain recombines TRBV5-5 with TRBJ2-7; TRBD2 matches 9 bases. Germline CDR1 is SGHKS and CDR2 is YYEKEE (reference sequence). After removal of 4 bases from V and 3 bases from J, the junction contained 5 bases not matched to a gene. This CDR3 is 14 amino acids long. The CDR3 sequence is CASSLGLADYEQYF. The CDR3 DNA reads as TGTGCCAGCAGCCTGGGACTAGCCGACTACGAGCAGTACTTC.

This rearrangement joins TRBV29-1 to TRBJ2-5, with a possible D match to TRBD1 (5 bases). With the DNA end fitting TRBJ2-7 better, the J assignment may be wrong. Germline CDR1 reads SQVTM; CDR2 reads ANQGSEA. The CDR3 consists of 10 residues. The CDR3 loop reads CNAEQGEQYF. The CDR3 region has the DNA TGCAACGCTGAGCAGGGCGAGCAGTACTTC.

The V gene is TRBV7-8, the J gene TRBJ1-6, with TRBD1 identical over 8 bases. Germline CDR1 reads SGHVS; CDR2 reads FQNEAQ. This CDR3 has 14 residues. V trimming: 5 bases; J trimming: 11 bases; junction bases outside the gene matches: 8. This CDR3 is CASSETGVGAPLHF. The CDR3 bases are TGTGCCAGCAGCGAGACAGGGGTCGGAGCACCCCTCCACTTT.

This clone has just one count. CDR3 nucleotides: TGTGCCAGCAGCGCCGCGGGCTCTGGGGCCAACGTCCTGACTTTC. Encoded protein: CASSAAGSGANVLTF. The chain employs TRBV7-7 and TRBJ2-6; D is perhaps TRBD2 (5 bases). This CDR3 contains 15 residues. V was clipped by 5 bases and J by 0 bases, with 8 bases between them. The germline gives CDR1 SSHAT, CDR2 FNYEAQ (reference sequence).

V usage is TRBV29-1 and J usage is TRBJ1-1, with D maybe TRBD1 (6 bases). The CDR3 totals 12 residues. The V end was cut by 4 bases, the J end by 6 bases, with 12 bases between. Germline CDR1 reads SQVTM; CDR2 reads ANQGSEA. Here the CDR3 reads CSVAGERAEAFF. The CDR3 DNA sequence: TGCAGCGTTGCAGGGGAACGGGCTGAAGCTTTCTTT.

The chain employs TRBV9 and TRBJ2-2, with 11 nucleotides matching TRBD1. The CDR3 covers 17 residues. The germline gives CDR1 SGDLS, CDR2 YYNGEE. V gave up 3 bases and J gave up 7 bases; unmatched junction bases: 11. The CDR3, as DNA: TGTGCCAGCAGCGGAGTCCGGGACAGGGGGGACGACGGGGAGCTGTTTTTT. Translated, it gives CASSGVRDRGDDGELFF.

The CDR3 coding sequence is TGTGCCAGCAGTCAATATCTAGCGCAGTATTTT. This gives the protein CASSQYLAQYF. The V and J genes are TRBV2 and TRBJ2-3; D ambiguous. Per the germline V gene, CDR1 is SNHLY and CDR2 is FYNNEI. V lost 5 bases and J lost 10, with 10 bases in between. The CDR3 has 11 amino acids.

The chain recombines TRBV7-9 with TRBJ2-5; 9 bases map to TRBD2. The J call may not be correct, given that the DNA end is closer to TRBJ2-7. Germline V gene data show CDR1 as SEHNR and CDR2 as FQNEAQ (reference sequence). This CDR3 contains 14 residues. The CDR3 loop reads CASSLVTSGYEQYF. In nucleotides, the CDR3 is TGTGCCAGCAGCTTAGTAACTAGCGGGTACGAGCAGTACTTC.

The rearrangement links TRBV11-2 to TRBJ2-7; the match to TRBD1 covers 10 bases. Germline V lookup: CDR1 SGHAT, CDR2 FQNNGV. V lost 7 bases to trimming and J lost 4 bases; unmatched junction nucleotides: 7. The CDR3 is made up of 14 amino acids. The CDR3 DNA sequence: TGTGCCAGCACCCGGGACAGGGGCGGGTACGAGCAGTACTTC. It encodes CASTRDRGGYEQYF.

CDR3 coding DNA: TGTGCCAGCAGTGCCGGACAGACCAACACTGAAGCTTTCTTT. It is translated as CASSAGQTNTEAFF. The J gene is TRBJ1-1, the V gene TRBV25-1; maybe TRBD1 (6 bases). The CDR3 is made up of 14 amino acids. Looked up from germline, CDR1 is MGHDK and CDR2 is SYGVNS. The V and J ends lost 4 bases and 2 bases respectively, with 11 bases between them. Full variable domain (remainder filled in from reference TRBV25-1 and TRBJ1-1): EADIYQTPRYLVIGTGKKITLECSQTMGHDKMYWYQQDPGMELHLIHYSYGVNSTEKGDLSSESTVSRIRTEHFPLTLESARPSHTSQYLCASSAGQTNTEAFFGQGTRLTVV.

This chain's CDR3 is CAWSVRSSGNTIYF. In DNA, the CDR3 is TGTGCCTGGAGTGTACGGAGCTCTGGAAACACCATATATTTT. V usage is TRBV30 and J usage is TRBJ1-3, with D uncertain. The CDR3 is made up of 14 amino acids. The germline V and J ends were trimmed by 0 bases and 0 bases, with 6 bases remaining between them. Germline CDR1 reads GTSNPN; CDR2 reads SVGIG (reference sequence).

In this sample, this clone turned up once. V and J are TRBV15 and TRBJ2-3; possibly TRBD2 for D (6 bases). V dropped 3 bases and J dropped 3 bases, with 16 bases sitting between them. Per the germline V gene, CDR1 is LNHNV and CDR2 is YYDKDF (reference sequence). The CDR3 loop spans 16 amino acids. CDR3 sequence (DNA): TGTGCCACCAGCAGGATCGGGGGTACGGCGACAGATACGCAGTATTTT. This gives the protein CATSRIGGTATDTQYF.

V is TRBV11-2 and J is TRBJ2-5; TRBD2 might be the D (5 bases). Trimming took 2 bases from V and 5 from J, leaving 12 bases between them. Germline values: CDR1 SGHAT, CDR2 FQNNGV. The CDR3 has 14 amino acids. The CDR3 loop is CASSLYSALETQYF. CDR3 nucleotide sequence: TGTGCCAGCAGCTTATATAGCGCACTGGAGACCCAGTACTTC.

This rearrangement joins TRBV6-5 to TRBJ2-1; 12 bases line up with TRBD2. CDR1 MNHEY and CDR2 SVGAGI come from the germline V gene. The CDR3 is 13 residues long. V gave up 4 bases and J gave up 10 bases; unmatched junction bases: 2. As DNA, the CDR3 is TGTGCCAGCAGTTCGACTAGCGGGGGCGAGCAGTTCTTC. This encodes CASSSTSGGEQFF.

As for this clone: One end of the junction is discordant with germline, which a read error may explain. The rearrangement joins TRBV30 to TRBJ2-7; a possible D gene is TRBD2 (5 bases). Per the germline V gene, CDR1 is GTSNPN and CDR2 is SVGIG (reference sequence). The CDR3 consists of 12 residues. The CDR3 DNA sequence: TGCGCCGGACTGTTCAGCTCCTACGAGCAGTACTTC. It specifies CAGLFSSYEQYF. Variable domain in full (rest from reference TRBV30 and TRBJ2-7): SQTIHQWPATLVQPVGSPLSLECTVEGTSNPNLYWYRQAAGRGLQLLFYSVGIGQISSEVPQNLSASRPQDRQFILSSKKLLLSDSGFYLCAGLFSSYEQYFGPGTRLTVT.

This chain links TRBV27 with TRBJ2-5, with a weak D call TRBD2 (6 bases). This CDR3 has 16 amino acids. V gave up 7 bases and J gave up 1 base, with 19 bases separating them. From germline, CDR1 is MNHEY and CDR2 SMNVEV (reference sequence). In DNA form, the CDR3 reads TGTGCCAGCACCCCCCCGGGGGACGGGGGCCAAGAGACCCAGTACTTC. Translating gives CASTPPGDGGQETQYF.

The rearrangement links TRBV6-5 to TRBJ1-5; D is perhaps TRBD1 (5 bases). Germline values: CDR1 MNHEY, CDR2 SVGAGI. The CDR3 extends over 14 amino acids. The V gene lost 4 bases and the J gene lost 7 bases, with 14 bases spanning the gap. DNA for the CDR3: TGTGCCAGCAGTTGGAGGGGTTCGGACCAGCCCCAGCATTTT. Its protein product is CASSWRGSDQPQHF.

The V call is TRBV19, the J call TRBJ2-2; tentatively, D is TRBD1 (6 bases). Deletions cut 8 bases from V and 4 bases from J, with 17 bases between. The length of the CDR3 is 15 residues. Germline loops: CDR1 LNHDA, CDR2 SQIVND (reference sequence). The CDR3 loop is CASRSQQGPTGELFF. Here the CDR3 DNA reads TGTGCCAGTCGAAGCCAACAGGGTCCCACCGGGGAGCTGTTTTTT.

V is TRBV27 and J is TRBJ1-2; 8 nucleotides match TRBD1. The V and J ends lost 5 bases and 4 bases, in that order; junction bases with no gene match: 9. This CDR3 region has 15 residues. Per germline, CDR1 MNHEY and CDR2 SMNVEV (reference sequence). The DNA of the CDR3 is TGTGCCAGCAGTCCGTCTCCCGGGACAGGCTATGGCTACACCTTC. This encodes CASSPSPGTGYGYTF.

V is TRBV14 and J is TRBJ2-1, with 10 positions matching TRBD2. This CDR3 has 15 residues. CDR1 is SGHDN and CDR2 is FVKESK in the germline V gene. V was pared by 5 bases and J by 9 bases, with 10 bases of the junction left unmatched. CDR3 bases: TGTGCCAGCAGCGAGCGGGGGGGCGCCCAGGGTGAGCAGTTCTTC. It codes for CASSERGGAQGEQFF.

DNA for the CDR3: TGTGCCAGCAGCCTAGGGCGGGACCAGTTCTTC. Translation: CASSLGRDQFF. The chain combines TRBV5-8 with TRBJ2-1; D possibly corresponds to TRBD2 (6 bases). Trimming took 4 bases from V and 13 from J, leaving 12 bases between them. This CDR3 has 11 residues. The germline V gene has CDR1 SGHTS and CDR2 YDEGEE.